The next 18 T cell receptor beta chains were all read from a single sample in a study of blood T cell repertoires in COVID-19. Profiled with immunoSEQ multiplex PCR; TCRdb holds only in-frame clones, not every one. The sample lists several thousand clones; roughly 88% were seen once. The sequencing sample was made of peripheral blood. The receptors derive from a woman in her forties or fifties with active or convalescent COVID-19.

This chain's CDR3 is CASSLGTGTSGEQYF. The CDR3 coding sequence is TGTGCCAGCAGCTTAGGGACAGGGACTTCTGGGGAGCAGTACTTC. J is TRBJ2-7 and V is TRBV7-2, with 8 bases lining up with TRBD1. Germline V gene data show CDR1 as SGHTA and CDR2 as FQGNSA. V dropped 1 base and J dropped 7; count of bases not matched to a gene: 9. The CDR3 totals 15 residues.

The rearrangement uses TRBV28 and TRBJ2-5, with D maybe TRBD1 (6 bases). This CDR3 region has 17 residues. Germline V gene sequence: CDR1 MDHEN, CDR2 SYDVKM. V was clipped by 0 bases and J by 2 bases, with 16 bases between them. This CDR3 is CASSLWTSGVVQETQYF. The CDR3 region has the DNA TGTGCCAGCAGTTTATGGACCTCAGGGGTGGTGCAAGAGACCCAGTACTTC.

The CDR3 DNA reads as TGTGCCAGCAGCAATGGGGACAGTCTGGATGGCTACACCTTC. As protein: CASSNGDSLDGYTF. The rearrangement links TRBV7-2 to TRBJ1-2; 7 bases align to TRBD1. V lost 5 bases and J lost 6; bases outside the gene matches: 9. The germline gives CDR1 SGHTA, CDR2 FQGNSA. The CDR3 is made up of 14 amino acids. Using reference TRBV7-2 and TRBJ1-2 for the parts outside the CDR3, the full variable domain is GAGVSQSPSNKVTEKGKDVELRCDPISGHTALYWYRQSLGQGLEFLIYFQGNSAPDKSGLPSDRFSAERTGGSVSTLTIQRTQQEDSAVYLCASSNGDSLDGYTFGSGTRLTVV.

The rearrangement links TRBV6-6 to TRBJ1-1, with D unclear. There are 15 residues in the CDR3. V lost 6 bases, J lost 8 bases, and 22 bases lay in between. Looked up from germline, CDR1 is MNHNY and CDR2 is SVGAGI (reference sequence). The CDR3 spells CASSHGGLARGEAFF. DNA of the CDR3: TGTGCCAGCAGCCACGGCGGCTTGGCTCGAGGGGAAGCTTTCTTT.

This chain connects TRBV28 to TRBJ2-5; D unclear. Germline loops: CDR1 MDHEN, CDR2 SYDVKM. Trimming pared 0 bases from V and 5 bases from J, leaving 13 bases between. The CDR3 covers 15 residues. The CDR3 coding sequence is TGTGCCAGCAGTTTATGGGTCGGTTCTTCGGAGACCCAGTACTTC. It specifies CASSLWVGSSETQYF.

The chain's CDR3 is CAISLTGNTEAFF. The CDR3 nucleotides are TGTGCCATCAGCTTAACTGGTAACACTGAAGCTTTCTTT. The chain uses TRBV10-3 and TRBJ1-1; the D is unclear. The V gene lost 6 bases and the J gene lost 2 bases, with 10 bases spanning the gap. CDR3 length equals 13 residues. Per the germline V gene, CDR1 is ENHRY and CDR2 is SYGVKD.

Details on this clone: The junction departs from the called germline gene at one end, perhaps through a read error. This rearrangement joins TRBV6-2 or TRBV6-3 to TRBJ2-2; D perhaps matches TRBD2 (5 bases). The CDR3 loop spans 19 amino acids. Per the germline V gene, CDR1 is MNHEY and CDR2 is SVGEGT. The CDR3 here is CASSLKRYLRRLEHRGAVF. DNA for the CDR3: TGTGCCAGCAGTCTCAAACGCTATCTTAGGCGCTTAGAACACCGGGGAGCTGTTTTT.

The chain links TRBV27 to TRBJ2-7; 7 positions match TRBD2. J gave up 4 bases and V 3 bases, and 3 bases lay outside the gene matches. The V gene's germline CDR1 is MNHEY and CDR2 SMNVEV (reference sequence). CDR3 length: 13 residues. The CDR3, as DNA: TGTGCCAGCAGTTTTTGGGGGGGATACGAGCAGTACTTC. This gives the protein CASSFWGGYEQYF.

The rearrangement uses TRBV7-6 and TRBJ1-3; D gene uncertain. Trimming took off 5 bases at V and 0 bases at J, with 11 bases between the two ends. CDR3 size: 15 residues. From germline, CDR1 is SGHVS and CDR2 FNYEAQ. CDR3 amino acids: CASSPMVSSGNTIYF. CDR3 nucleotide sequence: TGTGCCAGCAGCCCTATGGTGAGCTCTGGAAACACCATATATTTT.

This clone was counted only a few times. The gene calls are TRBV4-1 and TRBJ2-1; 7 bases fit TRBD2. The CDR3 is 17 amino acids. After removal of 2 bases from V and 0 bases from J, the junction contained 7 bases not matched to a gene. Germline CDR1 MGHRA, CDR2 YSYEKL. Written as DNA, the CDR3 is TGCGCCAGCAGCCAAAGGTTGCGGGGGAGCTCCTACAATGAGCAGTTCTTC. Translation: CASSQRLRGSSYNEQFF.

This clone was seen just once. CDR3 amino acids: CAFSRGLLNTEAFF. CDR3 coding DNA: TGTGCCTTTTCCAGGGGGCTCTTGAACACTGAAGCTTTCTTT. The J gene is TRBJ1-1, the V gene TRBV30, with 8 bases fitting TRBD1. Germline V gene data show CDR1 as GTSNPN and CDR2 as SVGIG (reference sequence). The CDR3 totals 14 residues. With 7 bases clipped from V and 0 bases from J, the junction kept 7 bases outside the gene matches.

The chain has TRBV11-2 and TRBJ1-6, with 10 bases that match TRBD1. CDR1 is SGHAT and CDR2 is FQNNGV in the germline V gene. The length of the CDR3 is 16 residues. Germline trimming cut 4 bases from V and 8 bases from J; bases unmatched to any gene: 8. The CDR3 loop reads CASSSPDRGYDSPLHF. CDR3 nucleotide sequence: TGTGCCAGCAGCTCGCCGGACAGGGGGTACGATTCACCCCTCCACTTT. Looking up the rest from reference TRBV11-2 and TRBJ1-6 gives the full variable domain: EAGVAQSPRYKIIEKRQSVAFWCNPISGHATLYWYQQILGQGPKLLIQFQNNGVVDDSQLPKDRFSAERLKGVDSTLKIQPAKLEDSAVYLCASSSPDRGYDSPLHFGNGTRLTVT.

This clone was counted only a few times. The chain joins TRBV5-1 to TRBJ1-2, with D hard to call. Per the germline V gene, CDR1 is SGHRS and CDR2 is YFSETQ. The CDR3 contains 13 residues. Deletions cut 0 bases from V and 3 bases from J, with 6 bases between. The DNA of the CDR3 is TGCGCCAGCAGCTTGGACGGGGACTATGGCTACACCTTC. Translating it yields CASSLDGDYGYTF.

The count of this clone is one. This chain joins TRBV4-3 and TRBJ1-2, with TRBD1 identical over 9 bases. The length of the CDR3 is 18 residues. Per germline, CDR1 LGHNA and CDR2 YSLEER. The V and J ends lost 1 base and 6 bases, in that order; junction bases with no gene match: 15. CDR3 DNA sequence: TGCGCCAGCAGCCAAGCTCATCCCGGGACAGGGAACCGACATGGCTACACCTTC. Amino acid sequence: CASSQAHPGTGNRHGYTF.

The chain recombines TRBV5-4 with TRBJ2-3, with 8 bases that match TRBD1. With V trimmed by 0 bases and J by 5 bases, 5 bases remained unmatched. The CDR3 is 15 amino acids. The germline gives CDR1 SGHNT, CDR2 YYREEE (reference sequence). The CDR3, as DNA: TGTGCCAGCAGCTTGGGGCAGGGGGCGAGAGATACGCAGTATTTT. Residues: CASSLGQGARDTQYF.

This clone was counted only a few times. The genes are TRBV19 and TRBJ2-5, with a weak D call TRBD2 (5 bases). Deletions cut 3 bases from V and 4 bases from J, with 12 bases between. The CDR3 runs 14 residues. Germline values: CDR1 LNHDA, CDR2 SQIVND (reference sequence). The chain's CDR3 is CASSMGLAPETQYF. The DNA for the CDR3 is TGTGCCAGTAGTATGGGCCTAGCTCCAGAGACCCAGTACTTC.

The V gene is TRBV4-1, the J gene TRBJ1-5; 9 bases line up with TRBD1. The CDR3 runs 15 residues. CDR1 and CDR2 (germline): MGHRA, YSYEKL. V was clipped by 1 base and J by 4 bases; unmatched bases: 2. The CDR3 loop reads CASSQAGQGNQPQHF. The CDR3 coding sequence is TGCGCCAGCAGCCAAGCCGGACAGGGGAATCAGCCCCAGCATTTT.

V and J are TRBV28 and TRBJ2-5; weak D call: TRBD2 (6 bases). Trimming took off 0 bases at V and 1 base at J, with 18 bases between the two ends. Germline CDR1 and CDR2: MDHEN and SYDVKM. This CDR3 comprises 18 residues. The CDR3 sequence: CASSLWSGGTRFQETQYF. The CDR3 nucleotides read TGTGCCAGCAGTTTATGGAGTGGAGGGACCCGCTTCCAAGAGACCCAGTACTTC.